This T cell receptor (beta chain) was profiled in a study of T cells in Graves' hyperthyroidism and ophthalmopathy. Study-wide results and limits: Clonotypes that were expanded in thyroid above 0.001 mostly appeared in blood too.

Graves' hyperthyroidism is called stable when ophthalmopathy does not progress within 18 months. Diagnoses were established using clinical symptoms, serum thyroxine and TRAb, thyroid ultrasound and orbital computed tomography. This clonotype was detected ten times or more. Its cognate antigen is unknown. The ends lost 4 bases at V and 3 bases at J; junction bases unmatched: 4. CDR3 length: 14 amino acids. CDR1 and CDR2 from the germline V gene are SGHAT and FQNNGV. Researchers took RNA transcripts and amplified the TCR beta CDR3 regions from them. HTBI primers drove first-round RT-PCR of the TCR CDR3. TCRdb itself ran the multiplex PCR reads through MiXCR, one entry per CDR3 protein. The repertoire has 450,000 to 650,000 distinct CDR3 sequences, roughly 20% of them found once; the top ten carry 26%.

The receptor comes from a man between 18 and 35 years old with Graves' hyperthyroidism. What was sequenced was blood. The V call is TRBV11-2, the J call TRBJ2-7; 9 positions match TRBD1. The CDR3 loop reads CASSSGQGVYEQYF. The CDR3 DNA is TGTGCCAGCAGCTCGGGACAGGGCGTCTACGAGCAGTACTTC.